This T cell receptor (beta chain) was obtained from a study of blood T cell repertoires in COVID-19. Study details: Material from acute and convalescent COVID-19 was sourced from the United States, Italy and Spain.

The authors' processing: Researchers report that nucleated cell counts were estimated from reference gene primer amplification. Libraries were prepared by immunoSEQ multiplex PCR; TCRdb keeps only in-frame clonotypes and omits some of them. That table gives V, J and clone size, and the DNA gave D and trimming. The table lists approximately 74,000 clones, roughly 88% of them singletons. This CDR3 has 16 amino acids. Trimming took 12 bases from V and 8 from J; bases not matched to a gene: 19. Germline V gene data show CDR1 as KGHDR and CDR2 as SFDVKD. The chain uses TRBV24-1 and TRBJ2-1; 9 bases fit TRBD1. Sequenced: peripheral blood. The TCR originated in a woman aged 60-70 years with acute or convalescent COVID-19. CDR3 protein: CAPGPPRDRVDDEQFF. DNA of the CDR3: TGTGCCCCAGGTCCTCCCCGGGACAGGGTCGACGATGAGCAGTTCTTC.